This TCR beta chain was identified in a study of cytomegalovirus exposure and HLA in healthy donors. Overall study results and limits: A later analysis found that most CMV-associated TCR beta chains appeared HLA-restricted. In an earlier analysis, in 587 donors, most V segments appeared productive either ~87% or ~30% of the time.

This clone was observed a handful of times. What it recognizes is unknown. V shed 5 bases, J shed 8 bases, and the junction held 8 bases outside the gene matches. CDR1 is SGDLS and CDR2 is YYNGEE in the germline V gene. The length of the CDR3 is 13 residues. 13 Jbeta primers and 60 Vbeta primers were used for the PCR. Assay used: immunoSEQ multiplex PCR; TCRdb lists only in-frame clones, some missing. This table has roughly 26,000 clones, about two thirds appearing once. This clonotype was sampled from a woman aged 45 to 65 in good health and CMV-seronegative. Specimen: PBMCs. J is TRBJ1-2 and V is TRBV9; 8 bases line up with TRBD1. In nucleotides, the CDR3 is TGTGCCAGCAGTGCCGGACAGGGAAGGGGCTACACCTTC. It translates to CASSAGQGRGYTF.